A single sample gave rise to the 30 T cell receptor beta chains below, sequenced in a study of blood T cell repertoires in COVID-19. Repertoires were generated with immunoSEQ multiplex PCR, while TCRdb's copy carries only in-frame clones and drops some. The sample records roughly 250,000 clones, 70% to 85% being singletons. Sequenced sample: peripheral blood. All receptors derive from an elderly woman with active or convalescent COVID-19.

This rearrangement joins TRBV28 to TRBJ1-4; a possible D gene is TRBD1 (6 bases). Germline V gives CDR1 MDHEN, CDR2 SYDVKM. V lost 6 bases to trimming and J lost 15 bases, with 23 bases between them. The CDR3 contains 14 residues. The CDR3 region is CASRTGSSSFGLFF. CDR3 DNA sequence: TGTGCCAGCAGAACAGGGTCCTCAAGTTTCGGATTGTTTTTT.

The CDR3 DNA reads TGTGCCAGCAGCTACGGACAGACTGCAACTAATGAAAAACTGTTTTTT. Protein product: CASSYGQTATNEKLFF. The chain couples TRBV11-2 to TRBJ1-4, with D perhaps matching TRBD1 (6 bases). In germline, CDR1 is SGHAT, CDR2 FQNNGV. The CDR3 contains 16 residues. V was cut by 4 bases and J by 0 bases, with 12 bases left in between.

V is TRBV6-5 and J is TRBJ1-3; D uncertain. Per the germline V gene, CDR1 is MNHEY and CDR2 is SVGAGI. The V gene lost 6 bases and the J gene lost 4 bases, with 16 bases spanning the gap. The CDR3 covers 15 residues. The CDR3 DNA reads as TGTGCCAGCAGCTTACTCTACAGTTCAGGAAACACCATATATTTT. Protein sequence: CASSLLYSSGNTIYF.

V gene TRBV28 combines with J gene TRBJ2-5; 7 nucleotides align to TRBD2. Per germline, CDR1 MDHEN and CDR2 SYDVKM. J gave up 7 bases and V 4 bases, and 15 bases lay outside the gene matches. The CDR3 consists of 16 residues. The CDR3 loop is CASSSRGRTRARTQYF. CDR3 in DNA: TGTGCCAGCAGTTCAAGAGGCAGGACTAGGGCGCGGACCCAGTACTTC.

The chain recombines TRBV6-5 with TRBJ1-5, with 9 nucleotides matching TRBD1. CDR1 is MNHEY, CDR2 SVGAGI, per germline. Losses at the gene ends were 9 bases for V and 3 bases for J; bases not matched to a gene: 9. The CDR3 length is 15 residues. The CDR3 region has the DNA TGTGCCAGTTCATGGACAGGGGATTACAATCAGCCCCAGCATTTT. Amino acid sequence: CASSWTGDYNQPQHF.

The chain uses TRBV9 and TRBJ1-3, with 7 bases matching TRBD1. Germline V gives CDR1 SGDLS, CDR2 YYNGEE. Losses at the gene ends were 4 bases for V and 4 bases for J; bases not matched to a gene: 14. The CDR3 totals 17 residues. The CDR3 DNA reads TGTGCCAGCAGCCCCATGAGAACAGGGGCCGGGGGAAACACCATATATTTT. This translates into CASSPMRTGAGGNTIYF.

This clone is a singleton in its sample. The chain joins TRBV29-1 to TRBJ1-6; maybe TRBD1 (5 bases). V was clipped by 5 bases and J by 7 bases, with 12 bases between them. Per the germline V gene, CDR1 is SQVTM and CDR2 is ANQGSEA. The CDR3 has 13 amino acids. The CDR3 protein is CSVRQGTNSPLHF. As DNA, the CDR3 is TGCAGCGTTAGGCAGGGAACCAATTCACCCCTCCACTTT.

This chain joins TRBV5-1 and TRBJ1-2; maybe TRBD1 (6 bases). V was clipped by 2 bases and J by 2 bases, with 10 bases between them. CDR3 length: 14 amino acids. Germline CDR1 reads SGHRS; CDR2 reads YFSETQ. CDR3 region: CASSFYRENYGYTF. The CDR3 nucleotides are TGCGCCAGCAGCTTTTACAGGGAGAACTATGGCTACACCTTC.

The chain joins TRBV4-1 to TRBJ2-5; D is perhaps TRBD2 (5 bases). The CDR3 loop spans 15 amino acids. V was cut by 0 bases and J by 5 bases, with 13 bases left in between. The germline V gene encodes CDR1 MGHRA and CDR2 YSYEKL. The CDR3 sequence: CASSQDPGRGETQYF. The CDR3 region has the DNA TGCGCCAGCAGCCAAGATCCAGGTCGAGGGGAGACCCAGTACTTC.

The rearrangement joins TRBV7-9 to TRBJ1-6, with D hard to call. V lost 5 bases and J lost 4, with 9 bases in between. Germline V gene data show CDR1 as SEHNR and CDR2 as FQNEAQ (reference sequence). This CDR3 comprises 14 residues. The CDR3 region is CASSPDGYNSPLHF. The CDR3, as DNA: TGTGCCAGCAGCCCCGACGGGTATAATTCACCCCTCCACTTT.

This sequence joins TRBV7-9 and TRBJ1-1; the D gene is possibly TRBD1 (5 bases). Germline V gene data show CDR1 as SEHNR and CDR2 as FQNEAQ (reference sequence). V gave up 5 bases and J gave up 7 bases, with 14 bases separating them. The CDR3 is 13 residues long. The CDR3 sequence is CASSLGPVGEAFF. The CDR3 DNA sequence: TGTGCCAGCAGCCTGGGGCCGGTGGGTGAAGCTTTCTTT.

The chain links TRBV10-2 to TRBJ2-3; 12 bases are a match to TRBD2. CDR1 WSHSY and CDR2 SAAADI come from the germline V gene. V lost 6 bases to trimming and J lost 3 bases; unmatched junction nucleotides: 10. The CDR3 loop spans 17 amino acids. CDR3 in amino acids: CASRETWTSGETDTQYF. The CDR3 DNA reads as TGCGCCAGCAGAGAGACGTGGACTAGCGGGGAAACAGATACGCAGTATTTT.

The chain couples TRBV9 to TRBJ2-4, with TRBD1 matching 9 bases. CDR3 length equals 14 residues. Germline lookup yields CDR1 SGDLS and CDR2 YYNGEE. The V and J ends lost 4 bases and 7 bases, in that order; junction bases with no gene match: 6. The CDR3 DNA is TGTGCCAGCAGCTACACCGGGACAGGGAACATTCAGTACTTC. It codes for CASSYTGTGNIQYF.

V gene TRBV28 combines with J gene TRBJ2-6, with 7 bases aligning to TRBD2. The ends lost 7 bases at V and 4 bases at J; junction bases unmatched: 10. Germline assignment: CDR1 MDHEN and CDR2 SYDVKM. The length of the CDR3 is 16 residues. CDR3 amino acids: CASIGREAGGANVLTF. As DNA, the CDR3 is TGTGCCAGCATTGGTCGGGAGGCGGGAGGGGCCAACGTCCTGACTTTC.

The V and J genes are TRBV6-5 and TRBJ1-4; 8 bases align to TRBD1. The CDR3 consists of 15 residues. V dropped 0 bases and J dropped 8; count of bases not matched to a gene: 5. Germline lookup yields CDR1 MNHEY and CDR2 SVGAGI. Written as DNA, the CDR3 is TGTGCCAGCAGTTACTCGAACAGGGACAGGGAAAAACTGTTTTTT. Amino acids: CASSYSNRDREKLFF.

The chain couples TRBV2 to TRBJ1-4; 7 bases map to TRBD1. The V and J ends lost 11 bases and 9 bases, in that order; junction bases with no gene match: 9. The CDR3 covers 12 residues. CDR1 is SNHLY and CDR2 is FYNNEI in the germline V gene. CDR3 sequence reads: CAGTRDSQKLFF. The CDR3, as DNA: TGTGCCGGGACCCGGGACAGCCAAAAACTGTTTTTT.

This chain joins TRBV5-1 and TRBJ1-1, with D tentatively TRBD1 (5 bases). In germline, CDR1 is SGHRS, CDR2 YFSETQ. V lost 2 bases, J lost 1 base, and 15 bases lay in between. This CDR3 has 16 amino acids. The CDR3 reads CASSLQSRDKNTEAFF. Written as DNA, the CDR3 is TGCGCCAGCAGCTTACAGTCCAGGGATAAGAACACTGAAGCTTTCTTT.

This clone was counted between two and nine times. This chain's CDR3 is CASSAQDRGRFPSNQPQHF. The CDR3 coding sequence is TGTGCCAGCAGCGCCCAGGACAGGGGGCGTTTTCCGAGCAATCAGCCCCAGCATTTT. The chain recombines TRBV21-1 with TRBJ1-5; the D call of TRBD1 is as the table states it, not checked on the DNA. TRBV21-1 is an annotated pseudogene. The CDR3 is 19 residues long.

Here the CDR3 reads CASSVGTGTSTDTQYF. Written as DNA, the CDR3 is TGTGCCAGCAGCGTCGGGACAGGGACAAGCACAGATACGCAGTATTTT. This chain links TRBV7-9 with TRBJ2-3; 9 bases line up with TRBD1. This CDR3 spans 16 amino acids. The V gene end was trimmed by 5 bases and the J gene end by 0 bases; junction bases not matched to a gene: 6. CDR1 SEHNR and CDR2 FQNEAQ come from the germline V gene (reference sequence).

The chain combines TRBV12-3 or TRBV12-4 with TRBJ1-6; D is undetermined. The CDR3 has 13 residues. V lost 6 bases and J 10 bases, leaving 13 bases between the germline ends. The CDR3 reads CASSRWGGSPLHF. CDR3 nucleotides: TGTGCCAGCAGCCGGTGGGGAGGCTCACCCCTCCACTTT.

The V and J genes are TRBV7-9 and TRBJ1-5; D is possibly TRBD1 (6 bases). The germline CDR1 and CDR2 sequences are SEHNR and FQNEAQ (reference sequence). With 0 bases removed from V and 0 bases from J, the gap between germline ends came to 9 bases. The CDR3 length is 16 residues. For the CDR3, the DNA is TGTGCCAGCAGCTTAGCGCGGGGGCATAGCAATCAGCCCCAGCATTTT. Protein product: CASSLARGHSNQPQHF.

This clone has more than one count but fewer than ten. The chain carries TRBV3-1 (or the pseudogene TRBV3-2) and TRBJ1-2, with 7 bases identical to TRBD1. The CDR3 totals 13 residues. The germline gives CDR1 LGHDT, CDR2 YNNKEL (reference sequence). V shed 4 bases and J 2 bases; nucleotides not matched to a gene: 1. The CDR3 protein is CASSLQGNYGYTF. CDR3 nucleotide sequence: TGTGCCAGCAGCCTACAGGGGAACTATGGCTACACCTTC.

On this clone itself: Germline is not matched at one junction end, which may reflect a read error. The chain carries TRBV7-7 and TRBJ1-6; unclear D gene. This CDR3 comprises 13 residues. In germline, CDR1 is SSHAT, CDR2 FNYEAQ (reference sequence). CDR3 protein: CASSSGAGSPLHF. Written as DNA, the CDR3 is TGTGCTAGCAGCTCGGGAGCCGGTTCACCCCTCCACTTT.

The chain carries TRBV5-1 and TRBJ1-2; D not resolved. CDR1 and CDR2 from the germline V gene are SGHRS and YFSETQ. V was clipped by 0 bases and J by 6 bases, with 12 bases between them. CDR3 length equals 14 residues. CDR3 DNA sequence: TGCGCCAGCAGCTTGGGCGGGTCTGAGAATGGCTACACCTTC. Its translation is CASSLGGSENGYTF.

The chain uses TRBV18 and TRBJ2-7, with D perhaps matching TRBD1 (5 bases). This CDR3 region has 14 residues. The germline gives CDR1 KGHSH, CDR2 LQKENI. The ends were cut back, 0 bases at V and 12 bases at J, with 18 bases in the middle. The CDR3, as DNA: TGTGCCAGCTCACCACCAGCCCAGACAGCCTTCCTGTACTTC. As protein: CASSPPAQTAFLYF.

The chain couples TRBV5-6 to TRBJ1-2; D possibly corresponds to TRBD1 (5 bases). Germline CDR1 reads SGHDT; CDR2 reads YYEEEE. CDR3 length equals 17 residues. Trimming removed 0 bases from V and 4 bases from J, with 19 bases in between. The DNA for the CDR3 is TGTGCCAGCAGCTTGGCCGGGGACTCCTCGTTCTCCTATGGCTACACCTTC. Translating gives CASSLAGDSSFSYGYTF. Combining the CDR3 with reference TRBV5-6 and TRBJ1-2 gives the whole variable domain DAGVTQSPTHLIKTRGQQVTLRCSPKSGHDTVSWYQQALGQGPQFIFQYYEEEERQRGNFPDRFSGHQFPNYSSELNVNALLLGDSALYLCASSLAGDSSFSYGYTFGSGTRLTVV.

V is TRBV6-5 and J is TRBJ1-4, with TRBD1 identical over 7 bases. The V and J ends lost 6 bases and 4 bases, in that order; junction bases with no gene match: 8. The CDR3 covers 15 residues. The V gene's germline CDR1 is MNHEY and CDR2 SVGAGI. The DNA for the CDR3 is TGTGCCAGCAGGAAAAACAGGGGAAGTAATGAAAAACTGTTTTTT. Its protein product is CASRKNRGSNEKLFF.

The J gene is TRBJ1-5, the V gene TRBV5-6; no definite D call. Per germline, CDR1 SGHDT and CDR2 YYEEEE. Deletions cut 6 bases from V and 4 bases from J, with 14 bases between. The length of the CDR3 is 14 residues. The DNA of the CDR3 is TGTGCCAGCAACACCTATCTAGGAAATCAGCCCCAGCATTTT. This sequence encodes CASNTYLGNQPQHF.

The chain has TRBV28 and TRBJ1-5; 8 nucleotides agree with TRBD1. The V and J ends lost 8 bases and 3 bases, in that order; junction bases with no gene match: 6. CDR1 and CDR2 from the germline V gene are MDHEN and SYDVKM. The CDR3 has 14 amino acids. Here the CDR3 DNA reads TGTGCCAGCCAGGACAGGGTTGACAATCAGCCCCAGCATTTT. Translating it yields CASQDRVDNQPQHF.

The DNA of the CDR3 is TGTGCCAGTAGTGTCTCCAGGGTTTGGGATGGCTACACCTTC. The encoded protein is CASSVSRVWDGYTF. The rearrangement uses TRBV19 and TRBJ1-2; D perhaps matches TRBD1 (5 bases). This CDR3 spans 14 amino acids. The germline gives CDR1 LNHDA, CDR2 SQIVND (reference sequence). Trimming shortened V by 5 bases and J by 6 bases, and 16 bases separated the two germline ends.